This TCR beta chain was obtained from a study of cytomegalovirus exposure and HLA in healthy donors. Healthy bone marrow donors formed the donor group. The V gene lost 5 bases and the J gene lost 9 bases, with 17 bases spanning the gap. In germline, CDR1 is SGHAT, CDR2 FQDESV (reference sequence). The CDR3 is 13 amino acids. Study results and limitations: Researchers reported that a few CMV-associated chains were confirmed in vitro as CMV antigen-specific. As a later analysis showed, a missense DCLRE1C variant was linked to trimming of TCR beta V- and J-genes.

This PCR relied on a set of 60 Vbeta primers and 13 Jbeta primers. Produced via immunoSEQ multiplex PCR; TCRdb's table is partial and in-frame only. The sample shows about 120,000 clones, about 8.6% of them seen only once. This clone showed up just a few times. Its antigen is still unknown. This TCR was sampled from a woman aged 40 to 49 in good health and CMV-seropositive. The rearrangement joins TRBV11-1 to TRBJ2-7; TRBD1 might be the D (6 bases). Sample: PBMCs. CDR3 loop: CASSTNFPDRQYF. The CDR3 nucleotides read TGTGCCAGCAGCACTAACTTCCCGGACAGGCAGTACTTC.